The 9 T cell receptor beta chains reported below all come from one sample, sequenced in a study of T cells after yellow fever vaccination. TCRdb analysed the 5' RACE reads with MiXCR anew, one entry per CDR3 protein. The table has approximately 300,000 distinct CDR3 sequences, 8.7% seen once; the top ten hold more than 15%. Sequences were derived from PBMCs, sampled on the day of the first yellow fever vaccination. Every receptor here comes from a man aged 18 to 30 who received the YFV17D yellow fever vaccine.

This clonotype was detected a few times. V is TRBV6-1 and J is TRBJ2-7; 8 bases fit TRBD2. This CDR3 spans 15 amino acids. V lost 6 bases to trimming and J lost 2 bases; unmatched junction nucleotides: 9. From germline, CDR1 is MNHNS and CDR2 SASEGT. CDR3 DNA: TGTGCCAGCAGCGGGGGCCAAGCGGGGGCCTACGAGCAGTACGTC. This translates into CASSGGQAGAYEQYV.

The gene calls are TRBV20-1 and TRBJ2-5; D might be TRBD1 (6 bases). Germline CDR1 and CDR2: DFQATT and SNEGSKA (reference sequence). Trimming cost V 5 bases and J 3 bases, with 13 bases left between them. This CDR3 contains 13 residues. In nucleotides, the CDR3 is TGCAGTGCTTGCCGGGACATCGAAGAGACCCAGTACTTC. This encodes CSACRDIEETQYF.

This clonotype came up a few times. The chain recombines TRBV4-3 with TRBJ2-7, with D possibly being TRBD1 (6 bases). Trimming cost V 10 bases and J 3 bases, with 13 bases left between them. Germline V gene lookup returns CDR1 LGHNA and CDR2 YSLEER. The CDR3 is 12 residues long. The CDR3 region has the DNA TGCGCCATCCAGACAGGAGACTACGAGCAGTACGTC. Translating it yields CAIQTGDYEQYV.

This clonotype was observed a handful of times. The chain employs TRBV4-3 and TRBJ2-1, with 15 bases lining up with TRBD2. Germline CDR1 is LGHNA and CDR2 is YSLEER. The trim removed 4 bases at V and 7 bases at J, leaving 14 bases unmatched. This CDR3 comprises 19 residues. The CDR3 loop is CASSPLLGLAGGWSNEQFF. Here the CDR3 DNA reads TGCGCCAGCAGCCCTCTACTAGGACTAGCGGGGGGGTGGTCGAATGAGCAGTTCTTC.

This chain links TRBV20-1 with TRBJ1-5; a possible D gene is TRBD1 (6 bases). Looked up from germline, CDR1 is DFQATT and CDR2 is SNEGSKA (reference sequence). The CDR3 is 14 residues long. The V end lost 1 base, the J end lost 12 bases, and 19 bases lay between the germline ends. The CDR3 coding sequence is TGCAGTGCTAGAGGGGGGGGCCCGAGGATGGACCAGCATTTT. Translation: CSARGGGPRMDQHF.

This clonotype was counted only a few times. The V call is TRBV6-1, the J call TRBJ2-7, with 11 positions matching TRBD1. This CDR3 has 14 amino acids. V lost 6 bases to trimming and J lost 3 bases; unmatched junction nucleotides: 4. The germline CDR1 and CDR2 sequences are MNHNS and SASEGT. Here the CDR3 reads CASRGTGGDYEQYV. The DNA for the CDR3 is TGTGCCAGCAGGGGGACAGGGGGGGACTACGAGCAGTACGTC.

This clonotype was observed at least ten times. This chain links TRBV10-3 with TRBJ2-7; the D is unclear. In germline, CDR1 is ENHRY, CDR2 SYGVKD. V lost 1 base, J lost 3 bases, and 1 base lay in between. The CDR3 contains 11 residues. CDR3 sequence reads: CAISEYYEQYF. The CDR3, as DNA: TGTGCCATCAGTGAGTACTACGAGCAGTACTTC.

This clonotype came up a few times. This rearrangement joins TRBV5-4 to TRBJ2-3, with unresolved D. In germline, CDR1 is SGHNT, CDR2 YYREEE (reference sequence). V lost 0 bases and J 4 bases, leaving 9 bases between the germline ends. The CDR3 has 14 amino acids. The CDR3 region is CASSLVQAPDTQYF. In nucleotides, the CDR3 is TGTGCCAGCAGCTTGGTGCAGGCCCCAGATACGCAGTATTTT.

The chain has TRBV20-1 and TRBJ2-7; 13 bases line up with TRBD2. Germline V gene lookup returns CDR1 DFQATT and CDR2 SNEGSKA (reference sequence). The trim removed 5 bases at V and 2 bases at J, leaving 9 bases unmatched. This CDR3 contains 16 residues. This CDR3 is CSAGKTTSGGPYEQYF. CDR3 DNA sequence: TGCAGTGCTGGAAAAACGACTAGCGGGGGGCCCTACGAGCAGTACTTC.